The clone carrying this T cell receptor (beta chain) was seen a few times. Germline V lookup: CDR1 SQVTM, CDR2 ANQGSEA. V lost 6 bases and J 2 bases, leaving 7 bases between the germline ends. CDR3 length equals 11 residues. These data belong to a study of T cell changes during pregnancy in multiple sclerosis. Profiled with immunoSEQ multiplex PCR; TCRdb holds only in-frame clones, not every one. The profile shows some 60,000 clones, 90% to 95% of them singletons. The material sequenced was CD4+ T cells from peripheral blood mononuclear cells, taken before pregnancy. J is TRBJ1-1 and V is TRBV29-1, with a possible D match to TRBD1 (5 bases). This TCR derives from a female donor with multiple sclerosis, enrolled in a pregnancy study. The DNA of the CDR3 is TGCAGCGTCAGGGATAACACTGAAGCTTTCTTT. Residues: CSVRDNTEAFF.